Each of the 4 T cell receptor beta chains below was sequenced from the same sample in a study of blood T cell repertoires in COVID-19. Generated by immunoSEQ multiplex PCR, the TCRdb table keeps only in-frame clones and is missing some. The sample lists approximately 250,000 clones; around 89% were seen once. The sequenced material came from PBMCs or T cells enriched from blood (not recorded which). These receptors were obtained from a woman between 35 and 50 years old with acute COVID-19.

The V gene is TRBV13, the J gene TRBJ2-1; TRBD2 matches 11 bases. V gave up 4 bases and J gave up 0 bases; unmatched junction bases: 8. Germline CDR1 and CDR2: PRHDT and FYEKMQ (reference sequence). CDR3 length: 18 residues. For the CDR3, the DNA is TGTGCCAGCAGCTCGAGGACTAGCGGGTTAAGCTCCTACAATGAGCAGTTCTTC. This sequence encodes CASSSRTSGLSSYNEQFF.

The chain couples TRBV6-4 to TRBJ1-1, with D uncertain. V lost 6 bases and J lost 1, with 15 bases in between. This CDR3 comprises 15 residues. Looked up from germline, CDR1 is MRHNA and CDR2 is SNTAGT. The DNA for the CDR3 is TGTGCCAGCAGAATCATGGCGGGAGAGAACACTGAAGCTTTCTTT. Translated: CASRIMAGENTEAFF.

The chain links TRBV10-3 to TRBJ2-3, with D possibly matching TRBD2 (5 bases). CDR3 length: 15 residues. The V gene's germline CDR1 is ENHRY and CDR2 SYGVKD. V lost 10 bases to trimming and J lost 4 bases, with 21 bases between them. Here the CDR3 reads CATLSGGHYSDTQYF. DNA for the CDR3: TGTGCCACCCTATCTGGCGGGCACTACTCAGATACGCAGTATTTT.

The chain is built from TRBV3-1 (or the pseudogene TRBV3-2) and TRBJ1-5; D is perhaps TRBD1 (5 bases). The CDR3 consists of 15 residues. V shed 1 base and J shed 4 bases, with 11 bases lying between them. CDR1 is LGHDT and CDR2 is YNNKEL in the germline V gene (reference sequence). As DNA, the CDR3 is TGTGCCAGCAGCCAAGGGGGCAGAACTAATCAGCCCCAGCATTTT. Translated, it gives CASSQGGRTNQPQHF.